This entry features one T cell receptor beta chain sequence. This sample was included in a study of T cell changes during pregnancy in multiple sclerosis. Germline-derived CDR1 and CDR2 are MNHNS and SASEGT. This CDR3 region has 15 residues. V lost 0 bases and J lost 7, with 12 bases in between. Profiling relied on immunoSEQ multiplex PCR, and the TCRdb table lists in-frame clones only, not all of them. The sample records 50,000 to 65,000 clones, 90% to 95% being singletons. The chain couples TRBV6-1 to TRBJ2-2, with D tentatively TRBD1 (6 bases). The sequence came from a female donor with multiple sclerosis, enrolled in a pregnancy study. The starting material was peripheral blood, obtained in the first trimester of pregnancy. CDR3 in DNA: TGTGCCAGCAGTGAAGCGGGGGCAGGCTACGGGGAGCTGTTTTTT. It is translated as CASSEAGAGYGELFF.